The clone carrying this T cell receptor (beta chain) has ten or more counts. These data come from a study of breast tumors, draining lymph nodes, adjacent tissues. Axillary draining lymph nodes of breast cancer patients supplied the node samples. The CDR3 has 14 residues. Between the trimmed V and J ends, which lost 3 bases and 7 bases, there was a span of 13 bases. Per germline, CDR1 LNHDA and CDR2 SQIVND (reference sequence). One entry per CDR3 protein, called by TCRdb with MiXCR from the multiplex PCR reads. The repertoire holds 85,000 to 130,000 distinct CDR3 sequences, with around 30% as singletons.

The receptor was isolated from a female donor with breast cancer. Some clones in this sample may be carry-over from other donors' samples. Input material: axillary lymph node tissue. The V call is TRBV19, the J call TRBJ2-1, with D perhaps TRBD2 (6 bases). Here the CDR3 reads CASSILEGRNEQFF. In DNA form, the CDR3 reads TGTGCCAGTAGTATTTTGGAGGGGAGGAATGAGCAGTTCTTC.